This T cell receptor (beta chain) was sequenced during a study of blood T cell repertoires in COVID-19. The wider study: COVID-19 samples collected from the United States, Italy and Spain covered acute and convalescent phases.

The CDR3 consists of 14 residues. Deletions cut 0 bases from V and 2 bases from J, with 9 bases between. Germline V gene lookup returns CDR1 SGHTS and CDR2 YDEGEE. Using immunoSEQ multiplex PCR, the repertoire was profiled, and TCRdb retains in-frame clones only, with some absent. The table records approximately 15,000 clones, 70% to 80% of them present only once. This clone has only a few counts. The V call is TRBV5-8, the J call TRBJ2-7; D unresolved. Specimen: peripheral blood. This clonotype originated in a human donor in a cohort sampled during active COVID-19. The CDR3 DNA follows: TGTGCCAGCAGCTTGGAACGGCGGACCTACGAGCAGTACTTC. This sequence encodes CASSLERRTYEQYF.